The clone carrying this TCR beta chain occurred many times. This entry is derived from a study of T cells in Graves' hyperthyroidism and ophthalmopathy. Overall study: Peripheral blood was taken when the disease was first diagnosed, before any treatment began.

TCR beta CDR3 region amplification was performed from RNA transcripts. The HTBI primer set drove a first-round RT-PCR of the TCR CDR3. TCRdb re-called the multiplex PCR reads through MiXCR, storing one row per CDR3 protein. The sample has roughly 260,000 distinct CDR3 sequences, approximately 14% seen once. Hyperthyroidism had been newly diagnosed in patients aged 18 to 65, and its duration was under 2 months. This TCR was recovered from a woman aged 40 to 49 with Graves' hyperthyroidism that later progressed to Graves' ophthalmopathy. Sequences were obtained from blood.

The CDR3 DNA sequence: TGTGCCAGCAGTATACCAAGGGAGTTAGAGTCACCCCTCCACTTT. It is translated as CASSIPRELESPLHF. The chain couples TRBV28 to TRBJ1-6; D gene uncertain. The V and J ends lost 5 bases and 10 bases respectively, with 18 bases between them. There are 15 residues in the CDR3. Germline CDR1 is MDHEN and CDR2 is SYDVKM.